This TCR beta chain was identified in a study of early T cells in non-severe SARS-CoV-2 infection (dated by TCRdb to the early 2020s). A note on the overall study: Because TCR sequencing was done on bulk RNA from unsorted whole blood, the alpha and beta chains could not be paired. On the study overall, not on this receptor specifically: VDJdb matching was skewed toward anti-spike CD8 responses and likely underestimated virus-specific expansions, missing private and CD4 specificities.

The study was a case-control design nested within a healthcare worker cohort in London, UK, with weekly nasopharyngeal swab PCR tests and blood sampling. Healthcare workers were recruited during the week of the UK lockdown, between 23 and 31 March 2020, and followed weekly for up to roughly 15 weeks. The CDR3 holds 15 amino acids from the cysteine to the phenylalanine. The only DNA kept is the CDR3, 45 bases in frame from the first base. Via the germline V gene (reference sequence), CDR1 is MNHEY and CDR2 SMNVEV. The germline V and J ends show losses of 5 bases and 6 bases respectively, and no gene match explains 12 bases of the junction. This clonotype was detected only a few times. This receptor's antigen is unknown. No much larger clonotype is one base removed from it; base qualities were not supplied. The library was generated by 5' RACE. The sequencing machine was a NextSeq 500. Unique molecular identifiers were attached to individual cDNA molecules in the TCR library protocol so that sequencing error and PCR bias could be corrected. Sequencing covered both TCR alpha and beta chains, and within each sample the abundances of alpha and beta sequences were tightly co-correlated. Turning to the authors' computational methods: Decombinator V4 was used to perform V gene, J gene and CDR3 annotation of TCR sequences. Expanded TCRs were defined as changing significantly between any two time points under a Poisson model with p below 0.0001. TCR abundances were normalised to the total number of TCRs sequenced per sample and expressed as counts per million. MAIT TCRs were defined by TRAV1-2 paired with TRAJ12, TRAJ20 or TRAJ33, and iNKT TCRs by TRAV10 paired with TRAJ18. A search of VDJdb, accessed on 1 November 2021, was run for TCRs annotated to CMV, EBV and SARS-CoV-2, with TCRs annotated for multiple antigens excluded. TCRdb trimmed public reads at Q25 via fastp, called clones via MiXCR and kept in-frame beta chains. Entries are consolidated by CDR3 protein sequence, retaining the most common genes and DNA. These V and J calls are TCRdb output, not the study's own analysis. In this sample the table shows fewer than 90,000 distinct CDR3 sequences, 14% of which occur a single time. In total, the top ten clones hold approximately 10% of the sample.

The receptor's source is an adult who was a healthcare worker with PCR-confirmed SARS-CoV-2 infection or an uninfected control (not recorded which). The sample was whole blood. Rearrangement joined TRBV27 to TRBJ2-7; TRBD1 agrees with 8 junctional bases. The nucleotides are TGTGCCAGCAGTCCGGGGCAGGGGGCGGTTGGCGAGCAGTACTTC. This codes for CASSPGQGAVGEQYF.